Listed below are T cell receptor beta chains from one sample, sequenced in a study of T cell changes during pregnancy in multiple sclerosis. Profiling relied on immunoSEQ multiplex PCR, and the TCRdb table lists in-frame clones only, not all of them. The table has 75,000 to 100,000 clones, just over 90% seen once. The sequenced sample was peripheral blood, obtained after pregnancy. The receptors here all came from a female donor in good health, enrolled as a control in a pregnancy study. Both conserved end residues are part of each CDR3. The order of the fields is D gene, J gene, V gene, clone size, CDR3 protein, CDR3 DNA. D genes are given only for firm matches. Clone size is given for some rows only: seen once, a few or many times, or a class if the clone is expanded.

d_gene: TRBD1; j_gene: TRBJ2-6; v_gene: TRBV7-6; abundance: -; CDR3aa: CASSPRLAGQGAGANVLTF; CDR3nt: TGTGCCAGCAGCCCCCGGTTGGCGGGACAGGGGGCTGGGGCCAACGTCCTGACTTTC
d_gene: -; j_gene: TRBJ2-3; v_gene: TRBV13; abundance: -; CDR3aa: CASSSVVDTQYF; CDR3nt: TGTGCCAGCAGTTCAGTGGTAGATACGCAGTATTTT
d_gene: -; j_gene: TRBJ1-3; v_gene: TRBV9; abundance: -; CDR3aa: CASSVDHRRSGNTIYF; CDR3nt: TGTGCCAGCAGCGTAGATCACAGGCGCTCTGGAAACACCATATATTTT
d_gene: -; j_gene: TRBJ2-4; v_gene: TRBV9; abundance: -; CDR3aa: CASSALLSGIQYF; CDR3nt: TGTGCCAGCAGCGCCCTCCTAAGTGGCATTCAGTACTTC
d_gene: TRBD2; j_gene: TRBJ2-1; v_gene: TRBV2; abundance: -; CDR3aa: CASIGRKGEQFF; CDR3nt: TGTGCCAGCATCGGGAGGAAGGGTGAGCAGTTCTTC
d_gene: -; j_gene: TRBJ2-7; v_gene: TRBV9; abundance: -; CDR3aa: CASSAGTYEQYF; CDR3nt: TGTGCCAGCAGCGCGGGGACCTACGAGCAGTACTTC
d_gene: TRBD1; j_gene: TRBJ1-1; v_gene: TRBV2; abundance: -; CDR3aa: CATTGTGRTEAFF; CDR3nt: TGTGCCACAACCGGGACAGGGAGAACTGAAGCTTTCTTT
d_gene: -; j_gene: TRBJ2-7; v_gene: TRBV28; abundance: -; CDR3aa: CASSSLTKVSSYEQYF; CDR3nt: TGTGCCAGCAGTTCACTGACAAAGGTCAGCTCCTACGAGCAGTACTTC
d_gene: TRBD1; j_gene: TRBJ1-1; v_gene: TRBV13; abundance: few; CDR3aa: CASGLDRGVMNTEAFF; CDR3nt: TGTGCCAGCGGCCTTGACAGGGGTGTAATGAACACTGAAGCTTTCTTT
d_gene: TRBD2; j_gene: TRBJ2-5; v_gene: TRBV9; abundance: -; CDR3aa: CASSAGTSQTQYF; CDR3nt: TGTGCCAGCAGCGCCGGGACTAGCCAGACCCAGTACTTC
d_gene: TRBD1; j_gene: TRBJ2-7; v_gene: TRBV5-1; abundance: -; CDR3aa: CASSRVWTGSNEQYF; CDR3nt: TGCGCCAGCAGCCGAGTATGGACAGGGAGCAACGAGCAGTACTTC
d_gene: -; j_gene: TRBJ2-7; v_gene: TRBV7-2; abundance: -; CDR3aa: CASSSDPGGEQYF; CDR3nt: TGTGCCAGCAGCTCGGACCCTGGAGGGGAGCAGTACTTC
d_gene: TRBD2; j_gene: TRBJ2-4; v_gene: TRBV9; abundance: -; CDR3aa: CASSATSARGNIQYF; CDR3nt: TGTGCCAGCAGCGCTACTAGCGCGCGGGGAAACATTCAGTACTTC
d_gene: -; j_gene: TRBJ1-6; v_gene: TRBV25-1; abundance: -; CDR3aa: CASTSSYNSPLHF; CDR3nt: TGTGCCAGCACCAGCTCCTATAATTCACCCCTCCACTTT
d_gene: -; j_gene: TRBJ2-1; v_gene: TRBV6-4; abundance: once; CDR3aa: CASSEESSRNEQFF; CDR3nt: TGTGCCAGCAGTGAGGAGAGTTCTCGGAATGAGCAGTTCTTC
d_gene: -; j_gene: TRBJ2-7; v_gene: TRBV13; abundance: -; CDR3aa: CASSSRGPYEQYF; CDR3nt: TGTGCCAGCAGCTCCCGCGGTCCCTACGAGCAGTACTTC
d_gene: TRBD1; j_gene: TRBJ1-4; v_gene: TRBV19; abundance: -; CDR3aa: CASSMGQGGATNEKLFF; CDR3nt: TGTGCCAGTAGTATGGGACAGGGCGGCGCAACTAATGAAAAACTGTTTTTT
d_gene: TRBD1; j_gene: TRBJ2-7; v_gene: TRBV13; abundance: -; CDR3aa: CASRHRDRTYEQYF; CDR3nt: TGTGCCAGCAGGCACCGGGACAGAACCTACGAGCAGTACTTC
d_gene: TRBD1; j_gene: TRBJ1-6; v_gene: TRBV6-5; abundance: -; CDR3aa: CASSDRGRSPLHF; CDR3nt: TGTGCCAGCAGTGACAGGGGTAGGTCACCCCTCCACTTT
d_gene: -; j_gene: TRBJ2-1; v_gene: TRBV5-4; abundance: once; CDR3aa: CASSLLSRVYNEQFF; CDR3nt: TGTGCCAGCAGCCTCCTCTCGAGGGTCTACAATGAGCAGTTCTTC
d_gene: -; j_gene: TRBJ1-4; v_gene: TRBV5-1; abundance: -; CDR3aa: CASQGTGTFNEKLFF; CDR3nt: TGCGCCAGCCAGGGGACCGGGACGTTCAATGAAAAACTGTTTTTT
d_gene: TRBD1; j_gene: TRBJ1-4; v_gene: TRBV28; abundance: -; CDR3aa: CASSLSLARGGALAEKLFF; CDR3nt: TGTGCCAGCAGTTTATCATTGGCCCGAGGGGGCGCTCTTGCCGAAAAACTGTTTTTT
d_gene: TRBD1; j_gene: TRBJ2-5; v_gene: TRBV6-5; abundance: -; CDR3aa: CATYSGTASKETQYF; CDR3nt: TGTGCCACATACTCCGGGACAGCCTCTAAAGAGACCCAGTACTTC
d_gene: TRBD2; j_gene: TRBJ2-7; v_gene: TRBV13; abundance: -; CDR3aa: CASSLGGSGRYYEQYF; CDR3nt: TGTGCCAGCAGCTTAGGCGGGAGCGGGAGGTACTACGAGCAGTACTTC
d_gene: TRBD1; j_gene: TRBJ1-1; v_gene: TRBV28; abundance: once; CDR3aa: CASSSNGQGVNTEAFF; CDR3nt: TGTGCCAGCAGTTCTAATGGACAGGGGGTGAACACTGAAGCTTTCTTT
d_gene: -; j_gene: TRBJ2-7; v_gene: TRBV5-5; abundance: few; CDR3aa: CASSFAGLYEQYF; CDR3nt: TGTGCCAGCAGCTTCGCAGGGCTATACGAGCAGTACTTC
d_gene: -; j_gene: TRBJ1-5; v_gene: TRBV30; abundance: once; CDR3aa: CAWNSGGGGQPQHF; CDR3nt: TGTGCCTGGAACAGTGGGGGAGGCGGTCAGCCCCAGCATTTT
d_gene: TRBD2; j_gene: TRBJ2-1; v_gene: TRBV5-1; abundance: -; CDR3aa: CASETGGTYNEQFF; CDR3nt: TGCGCCAGCGAAACGGGGGGGACCTACAATGAGCAGTTCTTC
d_gene: TRBD1; j_gene: TRBJ2-1; v_gene: TRBV27; abundance: -; CDR3aa: CASSLTRGHGNEQFF; CDR3nt: TGTGCCAGCAGTTTAACGAGGGGGCATGGCAATGAGCAGTTCTTC
d_gene: TRBD1; j_gene: TRBJ2-7; v_gene: TRBV5-1; abundance: -; CDR3aa: CASSIRTGVAEQYF; CDR3nt: TGCGCCAGCAGCATTCGGACAGGGGTGGCCGAGCAGTACTTC
d_gene: TRBD2; j_gene: TRBJ2-5; v_gene: TRBV7-9; abundance: -; CDR3aa: CASSLGGRGEETQYF; CDR3nt: TGTGCCAGCAGCTTAGGCGGGAGAGGAGAAGAGACCCAGTACTTC
d_gene: -; j_gene: TRBJ1-5; v_gene: TRBV7-8; abundance: -; CDR3aa: CASSSSPGLRGQPQHF; CDR3nt: TGTGCCAGCAGCTCATCACCGGGACTGAGAGGACAGCCCCAGCATTTT
d_gene: -; j_gene: TRBJ2-1; v_gene: TRBV27; abundance: -; CDR3aa: CASSFVYWGAGTYNEQFF; CDR3nt: TGTGCCAGCAGTTTTGTGTATTGGGGCGCGGGAACCTACAATGAGCAGTTCTTC
d_gene: TRBD2; j_gene: TRBJ2-3; v_gene: TRBV30; abundance: -; CDR3aa: CAWNPLAGSDTQYF; CDR3nt: TGTGCCTGGAATCCCTTAGCGGGGTCAGATACGCAGTATTTT
d_gene: -; j_gene: TRBJ1-2; v_gene: TRBV27; abundance: -; CDR3aa: CASSFIAGAGGYTF; CDR3nt: TGTGCCAGCAGTTTTATAGCAGGGGCTGGAGGCTACACCTTC
d_gene: -; j_gene: TRBJ1-5; v_gene: TRBV27; abundance: -; CDR3aa: CASSLRGYNQPQHF; CDR3nt: TGTGCCAGCAGTTTGCGGGGTTACAATCAGCCCCAGCATTTT
d_gene: -; j_gene: TRBJ2-5; v_gene: TRBV7-9; abundance: -; CDR3aa: CASSPGNQETQYF; CDR3nt: TGTGCCAGCAGCCCGGGAAACCAAGAGACCCAGTACTTC
d_gene: TRBD1; j_gene: TRBJ2-3; v_gene: TRBV2; abundance: -; CDR3aa: CASTLGLGQGADTQYF; CDR3nt: TGTGCCAGCACCCTTGGACTGGGACAGGGGGCAGATACGCAGTATTTT
d_gene: TRBD1; j_gene: TRBJ1-5; v_gene: TRBV19; abundance: -; CDR3aa: CASSRDRETLHIGQPQHF; CDR3nt: TGTGCCAGTAGTAGGGACAGGGAAACCCTCCACATTGGGCAGCCCCAGCATTTT
d_gene: -; j_gene: TRBJ2-7; v_gene: TRBV7-2; abundance: -; CDR3aa: CASSPQGTSGDEQYF; CDR3nt: TGTGCCAGCAGCCCTCAAGGGACCTCAGGGGACGAGCAGTACTTC
d_gene: -; j_gene: TRBJ1-4; v_gene: TRBV5-1; abundance: -; CDR3aa: CASSLGASFREKLFF; CDR3nt: TGCGCCAGCAGCTTGGGCGCCAGTTTCAGGGAAAAACTGTTTTTT